This T cell receptor (beta chain) was sequenced for a study of blood T cell repertoires in COVID-19. Study context: The samples span acute and convalescent COVID-19 from the United States, Italy and Spain.

As handled by the study authors: Cell counts per sample came from amplifying reference gene primers. Using immunoSEQ multiplex PCR, the repertoire was profiled, and TCRdb retains in-frame clones only, with some absent. Clone size and the V and J calls come from that table; the DNA yielded D and trimming. There are roughly 300,000 clones in the sample; around 90% occur only once, and roughly 1.1% lies in the top ten. V gave up 2 bases and J gave up 6 bases, with 13 bases separating them. The CDR3 sequence is 14 residues long. CDR1 and CDR2 (germline): SNHLY, FYNNEI. The chain carries TRBV2 and TRBJ1-2, with D perhaps TRBD1 (6 bases). The source of this sequence is a woman in her twenties or thirties who had recovered from COVID-19. Specimen: PBMCs or T cells enriched from blood (not recorded which). In nucleotides, the CDR3 is TGTGCCAGCAGTGAAAACAGGGCTGCGGATGGCTACACCTTC. Its translation: CASSENRAADGYTF.